This note documents a single TCR beta chain sequence. Its antigen is as yet unknown. The entry originates in a study of OX40 agonist ivuxolimab in advanced cancers. This CDR3 is 12 amino acids long. Per germline, CDR1 SGHRS and CDR2 YFSETQ. V gave up 4 bases and J gave up 1 base, with 6 bases separating them. Study results and limitations: Relative to CD4+, CD8+ T cells held more expanded clones on average. Among the lowest peripheral clonal expansion occurred in 0.1-3.0 mg/kg partial responders. Nonresponders included some who also had low normalized T-cell clonal expansion.

Method: immunoSEQ multiplex PCR; TCRdb's copy keeps in-frame clones and lacks some. The sample lists about 53,000 clones; about 88% were seen once. The sequence came from an adult with an advanced solid tumor such as melanoma, head and neck, liver or kidney cancer. This rearrangement joins TRBV5-1 to TRBJ2-7; D is perhaps TRBD1 (5 bases). Sequencing was performed on CD4+ or CD8+ T cells sorted from blood, taken in a trial of the OX40 agonist ivuxolimab. CDR3 loop: CASSGASYEQYF. For the CDR3, the DNA is TGCGCCAGCAGCGGGGCATCCTACGAGCAGTACTTC.